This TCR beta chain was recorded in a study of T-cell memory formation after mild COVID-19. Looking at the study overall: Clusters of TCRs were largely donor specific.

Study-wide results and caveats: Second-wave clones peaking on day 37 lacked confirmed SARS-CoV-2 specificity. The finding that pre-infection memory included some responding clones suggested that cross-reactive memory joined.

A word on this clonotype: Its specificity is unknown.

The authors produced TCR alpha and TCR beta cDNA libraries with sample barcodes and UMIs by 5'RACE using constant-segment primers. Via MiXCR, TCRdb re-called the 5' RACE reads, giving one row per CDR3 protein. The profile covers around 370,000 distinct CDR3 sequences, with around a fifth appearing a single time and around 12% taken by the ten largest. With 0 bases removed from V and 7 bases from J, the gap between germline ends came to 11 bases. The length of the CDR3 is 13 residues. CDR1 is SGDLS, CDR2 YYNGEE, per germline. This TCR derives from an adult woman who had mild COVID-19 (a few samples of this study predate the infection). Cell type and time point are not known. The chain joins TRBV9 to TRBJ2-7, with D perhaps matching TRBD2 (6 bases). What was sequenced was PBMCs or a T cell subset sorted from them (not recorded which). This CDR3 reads CASSVGKGGEQYF. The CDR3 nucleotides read TGTGCCAGCAGCGTAGGTAAGGGAGGTGAGCAGTACTTC. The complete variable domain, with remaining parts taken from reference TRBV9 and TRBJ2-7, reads DSGVTQTPKHLITATGQRVTLRCSPRSGDLSVYWYQQSLDQGLQFLIQYYNGEERAKGNILERFSAQQFPDLHSELNLSSLELGDSALYFCASSVGKGGEQYFGPGTRLTVT.